A single sample is the source of the 18 T cell receptor gamma chains below, sequenced in a study of Vδ1+ human thymocytes. Findings and limits, study-wide: Thymic TRG and TRD repertoires appeared highly polyclonal, with Gaussian CDR3 length distributions.

Extracted RNA was reverse transcribed into cDNA. CDR3 amplicons came from multiplex PCR with pooled V-gene forward and constant-region reverse primers. TCRdb reanalysed the multiplex PCR reads via CATT. This table has 9,000 or so gamma-chain clones, less than 60% appearing once. No antigens are known for them. The sample consisted of Vdelta1+ gamma-delta thymocytes from the thymus. This sample's subset: FACS-sorted CD3+ TCRalphabeta- TCRVdelta1+ TCRVdelta2- thymocytes. All receptors come from a girl under three years old who had congenital heart surgery.

The chain links TRGV9 to TRGJ1 or TRGJ2. Per germline, CDR1 GITISATS and CDR2 ISYDGTV (reference sequence). This CDR3 is built from 12 residues. V shed 6 bases, J shed 10 bases, and the junction held 12 bases outside the gene matches. CDR3 sequence: CALWTQKGKKLF. The CDR3 DNA sequence: TGTGCCTTGTGGACCCAAAAGGGGAAGAAACTCTTT.

The rearrangement uses TRGV9 and TRGJ1 or TRGJ2. The J gene is not listed in TCRdb, so it was assigned here from a DNA match to germline. Germline CDR1 and CDR2: GITISATS and ISYDGTV (reference sequence). This CDR3 spans 14 amino acids. Trimming removed 2 bases from V and 3 bases from J; junction bases left unmatched: 7. The CDR3 nucleotides read TGTGCCTTGTGGGAGGAATCAGGTTATTATAAGAAACTCTTT. Its translation: CALWEESGYYKKLF.

The chain employs TRGV8 and TRGJ1 or TRGJ2. Because TCRdb records no J gene, it was assigned here through a match of the DNA to germline. V lost 6 bases and J lost 3; bases outside the gene matches: 5. Per the germline V gene, CDR1 is VENAVY and CDR2 is YDSYNSRV. This CDR3 contains 12 residues. The CDR3 reads CATWTTYYKKLF. CDR3 nucleotides: TGTGCCACCTGGACCACTTATTATAAGAAACTCTTT.

V gene TRGV8 combines with J gene TRGJ1 or TRGJ2. TCRdb leaves out the J gene; it was filled in here by matching the DNA to germline. Trimming removed 6 bases from V and 7 bases from J; junction bases left unmatched: 18. CDR1 and CDR2 (germline): VENAVY, YDSYNSRV. The CDR3 length is 15 residues. Written as DNA, the CDR3 is TGTGCCACCTGGTCAAAATTTATTATAGAGTATAAGAAACTCTTT. This gives the protein CATWSKFIIEYKKLF.

The V and J genes are TRGV3 and TRGJP2. No J segment appears in TCRdb, so it was assigned here by matching the sequence to germline. The germline CDR1 and CDR2 sequences are VTNTFY and YDVSTARD (reference sequence). This CDR3 spans 15 amino acids. Unmatched junction bases numbered 3, after V lost 0 bases and J lost 2 bases. For the CDR3, the DNA is TGTGCCACCTGGGACAGGTCGAGTAGTGATTGGATCAAGACGTTT. Translation gives CATWDRSSSDWIKTF.

This clone was seen once. A much larger clone differs from this one at a single base, so this may be a read error. Other DNA sequences within the sample encode an identical CDR3. This chain connects TRGV3 to TRGJ1 or TRGJ2. No J gene was available from TCRdb, and it was assigned here by a germline match of the DNA. There are 14 residues in the CDR3. Germline loops: CDR1 VTNTFY, CDR2 YDVSTARD (reference sequence). J gave up 3 bases and V 0 bases, and 5 bases lay outside the gene matches. In DNA form, the CDR3 reads TGTGCCACCTGGGACAGGCGAGGTTATTATAAGAAACTCTTT. Translating gives CATWDRRGYYKKLF.

This clone was counted a few times. V usage is TRGV8 and J usage is TRGJP1. Germline loops: CDR1 VENAVY, CDR2 YDSYNSRV. The CDR3 runs to 13 residues. V dropped 2 bases and J dropped 3; count of bases not matched to a gene: 0. The CDR3 bases are TGTGCCACCTGGGATACCACTGGTTGGTTCAAGATATTT. Translating gives CATWDTTGWFKIF.

The chain links TRGV2 to TRGJ1 or TRGJ2. Germline V CDR1 and CDR2: EGSNGY, YDSYNSKV. Trimming cost V 0 bases and J 12 bases; bases outside gene matches: 5. The CDR3 consists of 11 residues. The CDR3 is CATWDGLGKLF. The CDR3, as DNA: TGTGCCACCTGGGACGGGCTGGGGAAACTCTTT.

This clone occurred a few times. This chain connects TRGV9 to TRGJ1 or TRGJ2. This CDR3 has 15 residues. The ends lost 2 bases at V and 0 bases at J; junction bases unmatched: 7. Looked up from germline, CDR1 is GITISATS and CDR2 is ISYDGTV (reference sequence). The CDR3 protein is CALWEGPWNYYKKLF. The CDR3 bases are TGTGCCTTGTGGGAGGGCCCCTGGAATTATTATAAGAAACTCTTT.

This clone was found a few times. At one boundary the junction diverges from the germline segment, which might be a read error. V is TRGV2 and J is TRGJ1 or TRGJ2. Germline values: CDR1 EGSNGY, CDR2 YDSYNSKV. This CDR3 is built from 14 residues. CDR3 protein: CATWDGRSYYKKLF. The CDR3 region has the DNA TGTGCTACCTGGGACGGGCGGAGTTATTATAAGAAACTCTTT.

With respect to this clone: At the DNA level, this CDR3 is encoded by other sequences in the same sample as well. The rearrangement joins TRGV4 to TRGJ1 or TRGJ2. CDR3 length: 11 residues. Per germline, CDR1 EGSTGY and CDR2 YDSYTSSV. V shed 1 base and J 10 bases; nucleotides not matched to a gene: 4. CDR3 nucleotide sequence: TGTGCCACCTGGGATGGACCGAAGAAACTCTTT. As protein: CATWDGPKKLF.

The chain employs TRGV4 and TRGJ1 or TRGJ2. The CDR3 is 13 residues long. V gave up 1 base and J gave up 3 bases; unmatched junction bases: 3. Germline V lookup: CDR1 EGSTGY, CDR2 YDSYTSSV. The CDR3 loop reads CATWDGIYYKKLF. As DNA, the CDR3 is TGTGCCACCTGGGATGGAATTTATTATAAGAAACTCTTT.

The V gene is TRGV4, the J gene TRGJ1 or TRGJ2. No J segment appears in TCRdb, so it was assigned here by matching the sequence to germline. The CDR3 totals 13 residues. Per germline, CDR1 EGSTGY and CDR2 YDSYTSSV. Trimming took 0 bases from V and 4 from J; bases not matched to a gene: 3. The CDR3 region has the DNA TGTGCCACCTGGGATGGGCAATATTATAAGAAACTCTTT. It codes for CATWDGQYYKKLF.

This clone was recorded a few times. The chain links TRGV3 to TRGJ1 or TRGJ2. V lost 4 bases, J lost 6 bases, and 6 bases stayed unmatched. This CDR3 is built from 12 residues. Germline V lookup: CDR1 VTNTFY, CDR2 YDVSTARD (reference sequence). CDR3 coding DNA: TGTGCCACCTGGGAGGGATGTTATAAGAAACTCTTT. It is translated as CATWEGCYKKLF.

The chain is built from TRGV8 and TRGJ1 or TRGJ2. Because TCRdb records no J gene, it was assigned here through a match of the DNA to germline. This CDR3 has 13 amino acids. The junction had 3 bases not matched to a gene; V was cut back by 2 bases and J by 2 bases. Germline V CDR1 and CDR2: VENAVY, YDSYNSRV. This CDR3 reads CATWDTDYYKKLF. DNA for the CDR3: TGTGCCACCTGGGATACCGATTATTATAAGAAACTCTTT.

The chain is built from TRGV4 and TRGJ1 or TRGJ2. The V and J ends lost 2 bases and 0 bases, in that order; junction bases with no gene match: 1. This CDR3 comprises 13 residues. Germline V lookup: CDR1 EGSTGY, CDR2 YDSYTSSV. The CDR3 here is CATWDVNYYKKLF. The CDR3 DNA is TGTGCCACCTGGGATGTGAATTATTATAAGAAACTCTTT.

V gene TRGV9 combines with J gene TRGJP. Here the J gene was assigned by germline matching of the DNA, as TCRdb has none. Germline V CDR1 and CDR2: GITISATS, ISYDGTV (reference sequence). The CDR3 is 17 residues long. The junction had 4 bases not matched to a gene; V was cut back by 2 bases and J by 3 bases. The DNA for the CDR3 is TGTGCCTTGTGGGAGGGGAAGCAAGAGTTGGGCAAAAAAATCAAGGTATTT. Protein sequence: CALWEGKQELGKKIKVF.

The V call is TRGV3, the J call TRGJ1 or TRGJ2. The J gene, absent from TCRdb, was called here by matching the DNA to germline. The CDR3 covers 13 residues. Germline CDR1 reads VTNTFY; CDR2 reads YDVSTARD (reference sequence). V shed 0 bases and J 8 bases; nucleotides not matched to a gene: 7. Written as DNA, the CDR3 is TGTGCCACCTGGGACAGGCCTGGACATAAGAAACTCTTT. This encodes CATWDRPGHKKLF.